The entry that follows covers one T cell receptor beta chain sequence. Authors' processing steps: Amplification of reference gene primers provided the estimated nucleated cell counts. The data were produced by immunoSEQ multiplex PCR, yet TCRdb's version contains in-frame clones alone and is incomplete. V and J calls and clone size are copied from that table; D and trimming were computed from the DNA. The sample lists under 250,000 clones, just under 85% occurring once. The data stem from a study of blood T cell repertoires in COVID-19. Study-level information: From the United States, Italy and Spain came samples of acute and convalescent COVID-19. The cDNA or gDNA used as material had been derived from T cells, B-cell-depleted T cells, or PBMCs.

The receptor comes from a woman aged 50 to 60 with active or convalescent COVID-19. The sequencing input was peripheral blood.

CDR3 loop: CASSRLAGGFGYEQYF. The CDR3 nucleotides read TGTGCCAGTAGTCGACTAGCGGGAGGATTTGGCTACGAGCAGTACTTC. The rearrangement uses TRBV19 and TRBJ2-7, with 13 bases matching TRBD2. The CDR3 runs 16 residues. V shed 5 bases, J shed 3 bases, and the junction held 7 bases outside the gene matches. CDR1 is LNHDA, CDR2 SQIVND, per germline (reference sequence).